A single sample gave rise to the 18 T cell receptor beta chains below, sequenced in a study of blood T cell repertoires in COVID-19. TCRdb keeps only in-frame clones here, not all; method: immunoSEQ multiplex PCR. The table shows some 91,000 clones, with over 65% occurring only once. The specimen was peripheral blood. Receptors originate from a human donor in a cohort sampled during active COVID-19.

The rearrangement joins TRBV19 to TRBJ1-2; TRBD1 matches at 10 bases. The CDR3 spans 15 residues. From germline, CDR1 is LNHDA and CDR2 SQIVND (reference sequence). V lost 6 bases, J lost 3 bases, and 7 bases stayed unmatched. This chain's CDR3 is CASSLGDRGYYGYTF. The CDR3 coding sequence is TGTGCCAGTAGCCTGGGGGACAGGGGATACTATGGCTACACCTTC.

The V call is TRBV19, the J call TRBJ2-7; TRBD1 matches at 7 bases. The V gene's germline CDR1 is LNHDA and CDR2 SQIVND (reference sequence). The junction had 11 bases not matched to a gene; V was cut back by 5 bases and J by 1 base. The CDR3 contains 16 residues. The CDR3 coding sequence is TGTGCCAGTAGTGGACTCCGGACAGGATCTTCCTACGAGCAGTACTTC. This translates into CASSGLRTGSSYEQYF. The variable domain in full, completed from reference TRBV19 and TRBJ2-7, reads DGGITQSPKYLFRKEGQNVTLSCEQNLNHDAMYWYRQDPGQGLRLIYYSQIVNDFQKGDIAEGYSVSREKKESFPLTVTSAQKNPTAFYLCASSGLRTGSSYEQYFGPGTRLTVT.

Turning to this clone: Other DNA sequences from this sample encode an identical CDR3 as well. This chain connects TRBV2 to TRBJ1-1; 7 positions match TRBD1. CDR1 is SNHLY and CDR2 is FYNNEI in the germline V gene. V lost 2 bases, J lost 1 base, and 10 bases stayed unmatched. The CDR3 covers 17 residues. In nucleotides, the CDR3 is TGTGCCAGCAGTGAACAGTGGGGGCAGGGGGGGAACACTGAAGCTTTCTTT. The encoded protein is CASSEQWGQGGNTEAFF.

The genes are TRBV2 and TRBJ2-7; D is uncertain. The CDR3 is 11 amino acids. Germline-derived CDR1 and CDR2 are SNHLY and FYNNEI. V lost 5 bases and J lost 1, with 3 bases in between. The CDR3 bases are TGTGCCAGCAGTTATTCCTACGAGCAGTACTTC. Translating it yields CASSYSYEQYF.

This clone was counted a few times. The V call is TRBV28, the J call TRBJ1-1; perhaps TRBD1 as D (6 bases). The CDR3 sequence is 18 residues long. Per germline, CDR1 MDHEN and CDR2 SYDVKM. V gave up 6 bases and J gave up 0 bases, with 23 bases separating them. CDR3 sequence: CASSGTGFPSPLNTEAFF. The CDR3 nucleotides read TGTGCCAGCAGCGGCACAGGGTTCCCTTCACCGCTGAACACTGAAGCTTTCTTT.

V is TRBV15 and J is TRBJ2-7; 8 bases are shared with TRBD1. Germline V gives CDR1 LNHNV, CDR2 YYDKDF (reference sequence). The CDR3 contains 14 residues. V was clipped by 3 bases and J by 3 bases; unmatched bases: 4. In DNA form, the CDR3 reads TGTGCCACCAGCAGTTGGGACAGGAACTACGAGCAGTACTTC. Its translation: CATSSWDRNYEQYF.

The chain has TRBV24-1 and TRBJ1-2; 9 bases match TRBD1. Germline-derived CDR1 and CDR2 are KGHDR and SFDVKD. J lost 6 bases, V lost 9 bases, and 4 bases had no gene match. This CDR3 has 12 amino acids. The CDR3 DNA is TGTGCCACCGGGGACAGGGTTGATGGCTACACCTTC. The encoded protein is CATGDRVDGYTF.

The V gene is TRBV19, the J gene TRBJ2-1; perhaps TRBD1 as D (5 bases). The CDR3 runs to 15 residues. Trimming stripped 7 bases from V and 3 bases from J, with 16 bases between. CDR1 and CDR2 (germline): LNHDA, SQIVND (reference sequence). The DNA for the CDR3 is TGTGCCAGTACCAAAACAGGACAAATCTACAATGAGCAGTTCTTC. It encodes CASTKTGQIYNEQFF.

The chain is built from TRBV2 and TRBJ2-5; 9 nucleotides agree with TRBD1. Germline V gives CDR1 SNHLY, CDR2 FYNNEI. J gave up 3 bases and V 6 bases, and 5 bases lay outside the gene matches. This CDR3 is built from 14 residues. CDR3 protein: CASSLQGAEETQYF. The CDR3 nucleotides read TGTGCCAGCAGCTTACAGGGGGCTGAAGAGACCCAGTACTTC.

The chain is built from TRBV7-8 and TRBJ2-2; TRBD2 is a possible D gene (5 bases). Germline CDR1 is SGHVS and CDR2 is FQNEAQ. There are 16 residues in the CDR3. Trimming took 1 base from V and 4 from J, leaving 13 bases between them. CDR3 protein: CASSLGGQHLTGELFF. CDR3 in DNA: TGTGCCAGCAGCTTAGGAGGGCAGCACCTCACCGGGGAGCTGTTTTTT.

This chain connects TRBV5-1 to TRBJ2-2; 7 bases agree with TRBD1. CDR3 length equals 16 residues. The germline CDR1 and CDR2 sequences are SGHRS and YFSETQ. V trimming: 5 bases; J trimming: 4 bases; junction bases outside the gene matches: 11. In DNA form, the CDR3 reads TGCGCCAGCAGGGGACAGTCAAGGTCGGGCACCGGGGAGCTGTTTTTT. Its protein product is CASRGQSRSGTGELFF.

A remark on this clone: Other DNA variants within this sample encode the same CDR3. This chain joins TRBV7-2 and TRBJ1-1, with D uncertain. CDR1 SGHTA and CDR2 FQGNSA come from the germline V gene. CDR3 length: 13 amino acids. The V and J ends lost 5 bases and 1 base respectively, with 8 bases between them. The CDR3 DNA reads TGTGCCAGCAGCCTAACAGAGAACACTGAAGCTTTCTTT. This translates into CASSLTENTEAFF.

The V gene is TRBV5-1, the J gene TRBJ1-1; TRBD1 is a possible D gene (6 bases). Trimming pared 4 bases from V and 4 bases from J, leaving 17 bases between. This CDR3 is 15 amino acids long. Per the germline V gene, CDR1 is SGHRS and CDR2 is YFSETQ. The CDR3 sequence: CASSPDSSIVTEAFF. The DNA of the CDR3 is TGCGCCAGCAGCCCGGACAGTTCAATAGTCACTGAAGCTTTCTTT.

The chain joins TRBV10-1 to TRBJ1-3, with D possibly TRBD1 on 6 matching bases. The germline gives CDR1 WNHNN, CDR2 SYGVQD (reference sequence). The CDR3 has 16 residues. V lost 6 bases, J lost 0 bases, and 15 bases lay in between. The DNA of the CDR3 is TGCGCCAGCAGCCAAAACAGGGACGGCTCTGGAAACACCATATATTTT. Translating gives CASSQNRDGSGNTIYF.

The rearrangement uses TRBV28 and TRBJ1-2; possibly TRBD1 for D (5 bases). V lost 3 bases to trimming and J lost 4 bases, with 9 bases between them. CDR3 size: 13 residues. From germline, CDR1 is MDHEN and CDR2 SYDVKM. The CDR3 DNA reads as TGTGCCAGCAGTTTCCGCCAGGGCTATGGCTACACCTTC. It specifies CASSFRQGYGYTF.

This clone was detected only a few times. The chain uses TRBV9 and TRBJ2-1; 10 bases line up with TRBD1. CDR1 is SGDLS, CDR2 YYNGEE, per germline. Trimming cost V 5 bases and J 3 bases; bases outside gene matches: 11. The CDR3 sequence is 17 residues long. CDR3: CASRRGIGTGVYNEQFF. The CDR3 DNA is TGTGCCAGCAGAAGAGGGATCGGGACAGGGGTCTACAATGAGCAGTTCTTC.

This chain connects TRBV6-2 or TRBV6-3 to TRBJ2-7; TRBD2 matches at 8 bases. CDR1 and CDR2 (germline): MNHEY, SVGEGT. V lost 5 bases and J lost 1; bases outside the gene matches: 10. The CDR3 covers 16 residues. CDR3 in DNA: TGTGCCAGCAGTCCCCCCGAGGTAGCGGGATCCTACGAGCAGTACTTC. Amino acids: CASSPPEVAGSYEQYF.

The rearrangement joins TRBV7-2 to TRBJ2-5, with D perhaps TRBD2 (5 bases). The CDR3 covers 13 residues. Germline V gene sequence: CDR1 SGHTA, CDR2 FQGNSA. V lost 6 bases to trimming and J lost 2 bases, with 10 bases between them. The CDR3 nucleotides are TGTGCCAGCAGTCCCAGCGGACAAGAGACCCAGTACTTC. Protein: CASSPSGQETQYF.